The subject of this entry is one TCR beta chain. Its target is not known. The CDR3 has 12 residues. CDR1 and CDR2 (germline): SGHTA, FQGNSA. V gave up 5 bases and J gave up 9 bases, with 12 bases separating them. Healthy HIV-negative adults with no recent acute infections or vaccinations were recruited as donors. The data were taken from a study of shared clonotypes between healthy human individuals. Study-level information: Per donor, three plates held CD4 naive cells, three held CD4 memory, two held CD8 naive and one held CD8 memory. Study-wide findings and caveats: Naive subsets typically showed greater estimated richness than memory subsets.

Over several immunoSEQ plates, each subset's genomic DNA was distributed in even portions. TCRdb's table, derived via immunoSEQ multiplex PCR, lists solely in-frame clones and lacks some. The sample consists of 2 million to 2.5 million clones, around 93% of them appearing once. The chain is built from TRBV7-2 and TRBJ2-3; D unresolved. The TCR originated in a man aged 18 to 30 in good health. Some clones in this sample may be carry-over from other donors' samples. The source material was naive CD4+ T cells from PBMCs. Subset given: CD45RA+ positively selected. CDR3 region: CASSLVDRTQYF. Here the CDR3 DNA reads TGTGCCAGCAGCCTCGTTGATCGAACGCAGTATTTT.